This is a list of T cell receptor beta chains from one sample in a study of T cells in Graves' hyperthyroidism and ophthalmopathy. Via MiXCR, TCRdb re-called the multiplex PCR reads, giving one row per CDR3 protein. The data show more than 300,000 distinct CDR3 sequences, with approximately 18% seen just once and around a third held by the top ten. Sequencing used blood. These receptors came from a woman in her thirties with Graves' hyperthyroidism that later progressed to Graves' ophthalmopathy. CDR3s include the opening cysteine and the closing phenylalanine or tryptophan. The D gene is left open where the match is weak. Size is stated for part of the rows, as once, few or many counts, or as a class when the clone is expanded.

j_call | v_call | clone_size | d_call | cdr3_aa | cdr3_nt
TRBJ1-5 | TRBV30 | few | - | CAWKPFELRDSGRNQPQHF | TGTGCCTGGAAACCGTTCGAATTACGGGATAGTGGAAGGAATCAGCCCCAGCATTTT
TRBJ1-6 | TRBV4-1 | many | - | CASSQGTVYNSPLHF | TGCGCCAGCAGCCAAGGGACGGTCTATAATTCACCCCTCCACTTT
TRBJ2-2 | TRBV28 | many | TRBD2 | CASSAPSGGGFTGELFF | TGTGCCAGCAGTGCACCTTCGGGGGGTGGGTTCACCGGGGAGCTGTTTTTT
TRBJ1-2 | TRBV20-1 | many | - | CSARSGLPNGYTF | TGCAGTGCTAGATCGGGACTTCCGAATGGCTACACCTTC
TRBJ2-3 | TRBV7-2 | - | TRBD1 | CASSLTGALHTDTQYF | TGTGCCAGCAGCCTGACAGGGGCCCTTCACACAGATACGCAGTATTTT
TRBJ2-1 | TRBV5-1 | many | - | CASSLARSEGIGAHRPLFF | TGCGCCAGCAGCTTGGCCAGATCCGAAGGTATAGGTGCACATAGGCCACTGTTCTTC
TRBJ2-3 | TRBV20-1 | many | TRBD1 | CSARGPRAWDTQYF | TGCAGTGCCAGGGGGCCCCGCGCCTGGGATACGCAGTATTTT
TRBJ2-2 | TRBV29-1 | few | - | CSVARGNTGELFF | TGCAGCGTTGCTCGGGGGAACACCGGGGAGCTGTTTTTT
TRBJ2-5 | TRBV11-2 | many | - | CASSLGGSYQETQYF | TGTGCCAGCAGCTTAGGGGGCAGCTACCAAGAGACCCAGTACTTC
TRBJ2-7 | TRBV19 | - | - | CASSNGLGSYEQYF | TGTGCCAGTAGTAACGGGCTCGGATCCTACGAGCAGTACTTC
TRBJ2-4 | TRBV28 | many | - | CASSLFVPGGGGRIAKNIQYF | TGTGCCAGCAGTTTATTTGTTCCTGGAGGGGGCGGTAGGATAGCCAAAAACATTCAGTACTTC
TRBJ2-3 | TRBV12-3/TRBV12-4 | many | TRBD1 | CASSHLKGGTGSTDTQYF | TGTGCCAGCAGTCATCTGAAGGGGGGGACAGGGAGCACAGATACGCAGTATTTT
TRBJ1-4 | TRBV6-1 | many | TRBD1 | CASGSGQGGGEKLFF | TGTGCCAGCGGCAGCGGACAGGGCGGTGGTGAAAAACTGTTTTTT
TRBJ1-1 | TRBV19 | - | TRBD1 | CASSIPGGIFFF | TGTGCCAGTAGTATTCCAGGGGGCATTTTTTTCTTT
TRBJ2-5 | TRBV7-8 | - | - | CASSLRAIRGETQYF | TGTGCCAGCAGCTTAAGGGCAATAAGGGGGGAGACCCAGTACTTC
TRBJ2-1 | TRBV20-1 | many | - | CSAPGTRPSYNEQFF | TGCAGTGCTCCCGGGACCCGCCCCTCCTACAATGAGCAGTTCTTC
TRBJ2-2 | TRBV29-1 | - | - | CSVVVGVTGELFF | TGCAGCGTTGTGGTGGGGGTGACCGGGGAGCTGTTTTTT
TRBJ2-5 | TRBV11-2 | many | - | CASSPGAWEQTQYF | TGTGCCAGCAGCCCTGGGGCGTGGGAGCAGACCCAGTACTTC
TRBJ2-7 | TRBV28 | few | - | CATRSPDTYEQYF | TGTGCCACCCGATCCCCAGATACCTACGAGCAGTACTTC
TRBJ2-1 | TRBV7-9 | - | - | CGGSLDLNEQFF | TGTGGTGGGAGTCTAGACCTCAATGAGCAGTTCTTC
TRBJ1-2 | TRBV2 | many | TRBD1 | CASSRQGRRYGYTF | TGTGCCAGCAGCCGACAGGGGCGTCGGTATGGCTACACCTTC
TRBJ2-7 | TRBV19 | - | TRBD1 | CASTPGQGLYEQYF | TGTGCCAGTACCCCGGGACAGGGTCTCTACGAGCAGTACTTC
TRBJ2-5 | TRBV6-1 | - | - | CASIHSPTGEETQYF | TGTGCCAGCATTCACTCACCCACTGGGGAAGAGACCCAGTACTTC
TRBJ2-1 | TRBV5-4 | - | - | CASSFKLGSQAFYNEQFF | TGTGCCAGCAGCTTTAAGCTGGGCAGCCAAGCTTTCTACAATGAGCAGTTCTTC
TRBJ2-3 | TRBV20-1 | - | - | CSARIPSGADTQYF | TGCAGTGCCCGGATCCCCTCTGGGGCCGATACGCAGTATTTT
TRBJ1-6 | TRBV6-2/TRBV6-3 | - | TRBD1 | CASGIPGTGALPLHF | TGTGCCAGCGGAATTCCCGGGACAGGGGCCCTACCCCTCCACTTT
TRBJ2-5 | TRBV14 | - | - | CASSQDGAGSFLETQYF | TGTGCCAGCAGCCAAGACGGGGCAGGTTCCTTCCTCGAGACCCAGTACTTC
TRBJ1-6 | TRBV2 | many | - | CASSDGLNSPLHF | TGTGCCAGCAGTGACGGGCTAAATTCACCCCTCCACTTT
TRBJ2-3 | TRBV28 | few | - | CASSLRGSYTQYF | TGTGCCAGCAGTTTAAGGGGGAGTTATACGCAGTATTTT